The source of this T cell receptor (beta chain) is a study of regulatory T cells in long-lasting Graves disease. Study-wide results and caveats: In persistent patients, shared public clonotypes (2,741) outnumbered those in new patients (approximately 970).

This clonotype came up many times. Its antigen is as yet unknown. In germline, CDR1 is SEHNR, CDR2 FQNEAQ (reference sequence). The CDR3 runs to 15 residues. The trim removed 5 bases at V and 2 bases at J, leaving 6 bases unmatched. Library construction for TCR beta used iRepertoire HTBI primers and Arm-PCR of CDR3 regions. TCRdb re-called the multiplex PCR reads through MiXCR, storing one row per CDR3 protein. The data contain 350,000 to 500,000 distinct CDR3 sequences, about 21% of them singletons. The time point: persistent/refractory GD, antithyroid drugs over 5 years with positive TRAb. Extracted PBMC RNA gave rise to the TCR library.

The source of this sequence is a female donor with Graves disease. This material consisted of peripheral blood mononuclear cells (PBMCs), taken when the disease was refractory, from a patient treated with antithyroid drugs. The V gene is TRBV7-9, the J gene TRBJ2-7; 10 positions match TRBD2. The CDR3 DNA reads TGTGCCAGCAGCCTCGGACTAGCGGAGGCCTACGAGCAGTACTTC. Its protein product is CASSLGLAEAYEQYF. The whole variable domain, filled in from reference TRBV7-9 and TRBJ2-7, reads DTGVSQNPRHKITKRGQNVTFRCDPISEHNRLYWYRQTLGQGPEFLTYFQNEAQLEKSRLLSDRFSAERPKGSFSTLEIQRTEQGDSAMYLCASSLGLAEAYEQYFGPGTRLTVT.